The clone carrying this T cell receptor beta chain was counted ten times or more. Antigen specificity is unknown. TCRdb fed the 5' RACE reads into MiXCR, producing one record per CDR3 protein. The data contain around 370,000 distinct CDR3 sequences, approximately 9.1% of them singletons. The sample belongs to a study of identical twins. Study findings and constraints: Memory repertoires showed no such pattern, whereas abundant cord blood beta clonotypes carried fewer insertions. In drawing conclusions, the study used cross-sectional statistical analysis and did not follow the same donors. Out-of-frame TCR alpha sharing observed in monozygotic twins exceeded model estimates.

This CDR3 is 15 amino acids long. Trimming removed 0 bases from V and 6 bases from J, with 12 bases in between. Germline V gene data show CDR1 as MNHEY and CDR2 as SVGAGI. The material sequenced was naive T cells sorted from blood. This clonotype was obtained from a woman aged 45 to 65 in good health. The chain uses TRBV6-5 and TRBJ2-1; D perhaps matches TRBD1 (6 bases). In DNA, the CDR3 is TGTGCCAGCAGTTACTCGACAGGTTCTAGCAATGAGCAGTTCTTC. Translation: CASSYSTGSSNEQFF.